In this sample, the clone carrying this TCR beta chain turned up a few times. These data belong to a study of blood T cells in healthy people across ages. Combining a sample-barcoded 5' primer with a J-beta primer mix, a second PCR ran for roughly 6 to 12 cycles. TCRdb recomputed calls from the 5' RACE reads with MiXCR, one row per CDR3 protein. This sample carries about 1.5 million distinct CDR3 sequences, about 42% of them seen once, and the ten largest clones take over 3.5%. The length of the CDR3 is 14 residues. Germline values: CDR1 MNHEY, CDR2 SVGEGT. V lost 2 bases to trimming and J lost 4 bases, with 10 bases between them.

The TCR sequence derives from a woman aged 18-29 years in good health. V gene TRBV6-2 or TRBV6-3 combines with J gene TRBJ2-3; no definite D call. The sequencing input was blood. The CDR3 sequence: CASSYASLADTQYF. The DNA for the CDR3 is TGTGCCAGCAGTTACGCCTCGTTGGCAGATACGCAGTATTTT.